Listed here are 27 T cell receptor beta chains from one sample, sequenced in a study of early T cells in non-severe SARS-CoV-2 infection (dated by TCRdb to the early 2020s). The method behind the library was 5' RACE. TCRdb shows the sequencer as NextSeq 500. TCRdb reanalyzed the raw reads on its own, using fastp at Q25 for trimming and MiXCR for clone calling, and kept in-frame beta chains. Rows with a matching CDR3 protein are joined into one entry that keeps the most common DNA and genes. Across this sample there are about 36,000 distinct CDR3 sequences, with 6.8% seen only once. The ten largest make up under 25% of the sample. The material was whole blood, obtained at baseline. These receptors all stem from an adult who was a healthcare worker with PCR-confirmed SARS-CoV-2 infection or an uninfected control (not recorded which).

The chain combines TRBV20-1 with TRBJ1-2, with unresolved D. Germline CDR1 reads DFQATT; CDR2 reads SNEGSKA (reference sequence). V was clipped by 1 base and J by 8 bases, with 11 bases between them. The CDR3 has 12 amino acids. This CDR3 is CSARVAANGYTF. The DNA of the CDR3 is TGCAGTGCTAGAGTGGCAGCCAACGGCTACACCTTC.

This clonotype has a count of ten or more. The chain employs TRBV30 and TRBJ1-1; possible D gene TRBD1, 5 bases. Germline lookup yields CDR1 GTSNPN and CDR2 SVGIG (reference sequence). The V gene lost 6 bases and the J gene lost 7 bases, with 18 bases spanning the gap. The CDR3 is made up of 13 amino acids. The CDR3 coding sequence is TGTGCCTGCCAATCCGGGACGGCTTATGAAGCTTTCTTT. Its translation is CACQSGTAYEAFF.

This chain links TRBV3-1 with TRBJ2-1; TRBD2 aligns across 9 bases. CDR3 length: 14 amino acids. Trimming took 6 bases from V and 4 from J; bases not matched to a gene: 4. Germline V gene data show CDR1 as LGHDT and CDR2 as YNNKEL (reference sequence). The CDR3 nucleotides are TGTGCCAGCAGGCGGGGGGGCAAGTACAATGAGCAGTTCTTC. This sequence encodes CASRRGGKYNEQFF.

The sample holds many counts of this clonotype. This chain uses TRBV30 with TRBJ2-4, with TRBD2 as a possible D gene (6 bases). Trimming took off 4 bases at V and 9 bases at J, with 16 bases between the two ends. CDR1 and CDR2 (germline): GTSNPN, SVGIG (reference sequence). The CDR3 sequence is 13 residues long. CDR3 in amino acids: CAWTGTSPGIQYF. CDR3 nucleotides: TGTGCCTGGACCGGGACTTCGCCAGGCATTCAGTACTTC.

This clonotype was counted many times. This chain links TRBV11-1 with TRBJ1-3; D not certain. The CDR3 covers 14 residues. V was clipped by 2 bases and J by 0 bases, with 5 bases between them. Germline values: CDR1 SGHAT, CDR2 FQDESV (reference sequence). CDR3 residues: CASSLTSSGNTIYF. Written as DNA, the CDR3 is TGTGCCAGCAGCTTAACCTCCTCTGGAAACACCATATATTTT.

This clonotype has at least ten counts. The chain carries TRBV15 and TRBJ2-7; D is unresolved. V was clipped by 5 bases and J by 5 bases, with 13 bases between them. CDR3 size: 13 residues. Looked up from germline, CDR1 is LNHNV and CDR2 is YYDKDF (reference sequence). The CDR3 DNA follows: TGTGCCACCAGCCAACGGGTGTTTAACGAGCAGTACTTC. Protein sequence: CATSQRVFNEQYF.

In this sample, this clonotype turned up many times. The chain joins TRBV10-1 to TRBJ2-3; D might be TRBD1 (6 bases). CDR3 length: 13 amino acids. CDR1 and CDR2 (germline): WNHNN, SYGVQD (reference sequence). Trimming cost V 4 bases and J 2 bases, with 7 bases left between them. CDR3 coding DNA: TGCGCCAGCAGTGGGGACATCACAGATACGCAGTATTTT. As protein: CASSGDITDTQYF.

The gene calls are TRBV29-1 and TRBJ1-5; TRBD1 aligns across 8 bases. Germline values: CDR1 SQVTM, CDR2 ANQGSEA. CDR3 length: 13 residues. With 6 bases clipped from V and 10 bases from J, the junction kept 11 bases outside the gene matches. Here the CDR3 reads CSVRTGMASPQHF. The CDR3 region has the DNA TGCAGCGTGCGGACAGGGATGGCATCTCCCCAGCATTTT.

The chain has TRBV7-2 and TRBJ2-1; D is unresolved. The CDR3 totals 13 residues. The germline V and J ends were trimmed by 3 bases and 7 bases, with 10 bases remaining between them. Germline V CDR1 and CDR2: SGHTA, FQGNSA. The CDR3 is CASSFQAWNEQFF. Written as DNA, the CDR3 is TGTGCCAGCAGCTTTCAGGCCTGGAATGAGCAGTTCTTC.

This clonotype came up a few times. The chain links TRBV2 to TRBJ2-7, with 7 bases lining up with TRBD1. This CDR3 has 14 amino acids. The V segment lost 1 base and the J segment 4 bases; nucleotides outside the gene matches: 4. Germline V CDR1 and CDR2: SNHLY, FYNNEI. The CDR3, as DNA: TGTGCCAGCAGTGAAGGACCCAGGGGGTACGAGCAGTACTTC. Encoded protein: CASSEGPRGYEQYF.

V usage is TRBV11-3 and J usage is TRBJ2-1, with TRBD1 identical over 7 bases. The germline CDR1 and CDR2 sequences are SGHNT and YENEEA. The J segment lost 4 bases and the V segment lost 5 bases, leaving 2 bases of the junction unmatched. This CDR3 has 13 amino acids. The CDR3, as DNA: TGTGCCAGCAGCGGGGGACAGTACAATGAGCAGTTCTTC. This sequence encodes CASSGGQYNEQFF.

This chain connects TRBV20-1 to TRBJ2-3, with 9 bases that match TRBD2. The germline V gene encodes CDR1 DFQATT and CDR2 SNEGSKA (reference sequence). The CDR3 loop spans 15 amino acids. J lost 1 base, V lost 5 bases, and 7 bases had no gene match. The CDR3 nucleotides are TGCAGTGCTCCTTCGGCTAGCGGGGGCACAGATACGCAGTATTTT. This translates into CSAPSASGGTDTQYF.

This clonotype was observed a handful of times. The V gene is TRBV6-2 or TRBV6-3, the J gene TRBJ2-2; D is perhaps TRBD1 (6 bases). The germline gives CDR1 MNHEY, CDR2 SVGEGT. CDR3 size: 17 residues. The ends were cut back, 2 bases at V and 7 bases at J, with 20 bases in the middle. CDR3 sequence reads: CASSYPYGQLRRGELFF. The CDR3 DNA sequence: TGTGCCAGCAGTTACCCCTATGGACAGCTGAGGCGCGGGGAGCTGTTTTTT.

This clonotype appeared many times. The chain uses TRBV10-3 and TRBJ2-5; 7 bases agree with TRBD1. The CDR3 contains 14 residues. From germline, CDR1 is ENHRY and CDR2 SYGVKD. With 4 bases clipped from V and 1 base from J, the junction kept 3 bases outside the gene matches. The DNA of the CDR3 is TGTGCCATCAGTGGGGGACAGCCCCAAGAGACCCAGTACTTC. Translation gives CAISGGQPQETQYF.

This clonotype was seen repeatedly, ten times or more. The V gene is TRBV30, the J gene TRBJ1-1; possibly TRBD1 for D (5 bases). Germline V CDR1 and CDR2: GTSNPN, SVGIG (reference sequence). Trimming pared 8 bases from V and 1 base from J, leaving 17 bases between. This CDR3 spans 14 amino acids. CDR3 nucleotide sequence: TGTGCCCATACCTTGCAAGGGGCGAACACTGAAGCTTTCTTT. Its protein is CAHTLQGANTEAFF. The full variable domain, rest sourced from reference TRBV30 and TRBJ1-1, is SQTIHQWPATLVQPVGSPLSLECTVEGTSNPNLYWYRQAAGRGLQLLFYSVGIGQISSEVPQNLSASRPQDRQFILSSKKLLLSDSGFYLCAHTLQGANTEAFFGQGTRLTVV.

The chain recombines TRBV3-2 with TRBJ2-2; TRBD1 is the table's D call, not checked against the DNA. TRBV3-2 is tagged as a pseudogene. This CDR3 spans 20 amino acids. CDR3 DNA sequence: TGTGCCAGCAGCCAAGCAAGGGGCGGACAAGTTAAATCGAACACCCGGGAGCTGTTTTTT. This codes for CASSQARGGQVKSNTRELFF.

This clonotype has only a few counts. This CDR3 reads CASSLGVAPLHF. CDR3 sequence (DNA): TGTGCCAGCAGCTTGGGGGTCGCACCCCTCCACTTT. This chain uses TRBV5-5 with TRBJ1-6; no reliable D call. Looked up from germline, CDR1 is SGHKS and CDR2 is YYEKEE (reference sequence). The CDR3 has 12 residues. Trimming cost V 0 bases and J 11 bases, with 6 bases left between them.

This clonotype counts as medium-sized. The rearrangement uses TRBV7-9 and TRBJ1-1; D is unresolved. CDR1 and CDR2 (germline): SEHNR, FQNEAQ (reference sequence). Between the trimmed V and J ends, which lost 1 base and 6 bases, there was a span of 12 bases. The CDR3 is 14 amino acids. The DNA for the CDR3 is TGTGCCAGCAGCTTAGATTCGGGCCTCGCTGAAGCTTTCTTT. Translated, it gives CASSLDSGLAEAFF. Full variable domain (remainder filled in from reference TRBV7-9 and TRBJ1-1): DTGVSQNPRHKITKRGQNVTFRCDPISEHNRLYWYRQTLGQGPEFLTYFQNEAQLEKSRLLSDRFSAERPKGSFSTLEIQRTEQGDSAMYLCASSLDSGLAEAFFGQGTRLTVV.

This clonotype turned up a few times. The chain combines TRBV5-6 with TRBJ2-7, with TRBD2 matching 10 bases. The CDR3 sequence is 16 residues long. V shed 1 base, J shed 4 bases, and the junction held 8 bases outside the gene matches. Germline lookup yields CDR1 SGHDT and CDR2 YYEEEE. The CDR3 coding sequence is TGTGCCAGCAGCTTGAGCCTAGCGGGAGTTCTTTACGAGCAGTACTTC. Protein: CASSLSLAGVLYEQYF.

The table lists this clonotype with many counts. The chain joins TRBV6-6 to TRBJ1-2, with D possibly TRBD1 on 6 matching bases. Trimming shortened V by 10 bases and J by 7 bases, and 19 bases separated the two germline ends. The germline gives CDR1 MNHNY, CDR2 SVGAGI (reference sequence). This CDR3 has 13 residues. For the CDR3, the DNA is TGTGCCACAGGTGGAACAGGGTCTGGTGGCTACACCTTC. Translated: CATGGTGSGGYTF.

This clonotype was detected a few times. V usage is TRBV11-1 and J usage is TRBJ2-1; TRBD2 might be the D (5 bases). The germline CDR1 and CDR2 sequences are SGHAT and FQDESV (reference sequence). The CDR3 contains 16 residues. V lost 5 bases, J lost 0 bases, and 14 bases lay in between. Written as DNA, the CDR3 is TGTGCCAGCAGCGACGGGCGGAGGAGCTCCTACAATGAGCAGTTCTTC. Translated: CASSDGRRSSYNEQFF.

This clonotype was observed a handful of times. CDR3 nucleotide sequence: TGCAGCGCCGGGGGGACCGTCGACACTGAAGCTTTCTTT. Protein sequence: CSAGGTVDTEAFF. The gene calls are TRBV29-1 and TRBJ1-1, with a tentative D call TRBD1 (5 bases). With 7 bases removed from V and 3 bases from J, the gap between germline ends came to 15 bases. Germline CDR1 SQVTM, CDR2 ANQGSEA. The CDR3 contains 13 residues. Combining the CDR3 with reference TRBV29-1 and TRBJ1-1 gives the whole variable domain SAVISQKPSRDICQRGTSLTIQCQVDSQVTMMFWYRQQPGQSLTLIATANQGSEATYESGFVIDKFPISRPNLTFSTLTVSNMSPEDSSIYLCSAGGTVDTEAFFGQGTRLTVV.

In its sample, this clonotype was seen many times. The gene calls are TRBV4-1 and TRBJ1-3; tentative D call: TRBD1 (5 bases). Germline V CDR1 and CDR2: MGHRA, YSYEKL. V lost 1 base and J lost 2, with 9 bases in between. The CDR3 extends over 15 amino acids. The CDR3 sequence: CASSQGQRAGNTIYF. The CDR3 coding sequence is TGCGCCAGCAGCCAAGGACAGCGAGCTGGAAACACCATATATTTT.

This clonotype was observed many times. CDR3 in amino acids: CASSTGLEETQYF. The CDR3, as DNA: TGCGCCAGCAGCACAGGGCTGGAGGAGACCCAGTACTTC. The J gene is TRBJ2-5, the V gene TRBV10-1; TRBD1 might be the D (6 bases). The CDR3 covers 13 residues. Germline V gene sequence: CDR1 WNHNN, CDR2 SYGVQD (reference sequence). V gave up 6 bases and J gave up 5 bases, with 13 bases separating them.

This clonotype was detected many times. The V gene is TRBV11-2, the J gene TRBJ1-4, with D possibly TRBD1 on 5 matching bases. CDR3 size: 16 residues. Germline V gene lookup returns CDR1 SGHAT and CDR2 FQNNGV. V gave up 5 bases and J gave up 8 bases, with 21 bases separating them. The CDR3 sequence is CASSLKGQRSLEKLFF. CDR3 coding DNA: TGTGCCAGCAGCCTAAAGGGGCAGCGTTCCCTGGAAAAACTGTTTTTT.

This clonotype was counted at least ten times. This chain joins TRBV24-1 and TRBJ1-2; TRBD1 aligns across 9 bases. This CDR3 is built from 15 residues. Germline V gives CDR1 KGHDR, CDR2 SFDVKD. V gave up 3 bases and J gave up 5 bases; unmatched junction bases: 6. CDR3 amino acids: CATSDVGQGRYGYTF. In DNA form, the CDR3 reads TGTGCCACCAGTGATGTAGGACAGGGGAGGTATGGCTACACCTTC.

There are many counts of this clonotype. This rearrangement joins TRBV7-3 to TRBJ2-3; maybe TRBD2 (6 bases). Germline CDR1 SGHTA, CDR2 FQGTGA. The V gene lost 5 bases and the J gene lost 2 bases, with 11 bases spanning the gap. The CDR3 runs 14 residues. This CDR3 is CASSPRGDTDTQYF. Written as DNA, the CDR3 is TGTGCCAGCAGCCCCCGCGGGGACACAGATACGCAGTATTTT.